The 29 T cell receptor beta chains in this list originate from one sample, sequenced in a study of blood T cell repertoires in COVID-19. Profiling relied on immunoSEQ multiplex PCR, and the TCRdb table lists in-frame clones only, not all of them. Of 20,000 to 25,000 clones in the sample, 80% to 90% were seen once. Sequencing input: peripheral blood. The receptor source for this set is a man aged 70-80 years with acute or convalescent COVID-19.

V and J are TRBV13 and TRBJ2-7; tentative D call: TRBD2 (6 bases). The CDR3 loop spans 14 amino acids. Germline-derived CDR1 and CDR2 are PRHDT and FYEKMQ (reference sequence). Trimming removed 5 bases at V and 6 bases at J, with 17 bases between. CDR3 amino acids: CASSGRTATGEQYF. DNA for the CDR3: TGTGCCAGCAGCGGGAGGACGGCCACGGGCGAGCAGTACTTC.

This clone has more than one count but fewer than ten. The chain links TRBV2 to TRBJ2-2; no reliable D call. V was shortened by 3 bases and J by 2 bases, with 10 bases between the two germline ends. Germline V gene sequence: CDR1 SNHLY, CDR2 FYNNEI. The CDR3 runs 15 residues. CDR3 DNA: TGTGCCAGCAGTGATGGGCTGAGTAACACCGGGGAGCTGTTTTTT. Residues: CASSDGLSNTGELFF.

V usage is TRBV18 and J usage is TRBJ2-2; D may be TRBD2 (6 bases). V lost 3 bases, J lost 1 base, and 21 bases lay in between. CDR3 size: 19 residues. Germline values: CDR1 KGHSH, CDR2 LQKENI. The CDR3 region has the DNA TGTGCCAGCTCACCCCACCGTCTAGCGTCCAAAGGGAACACCGGGGAGCTGTTTTTT. Its protein product is CASSPHRLASKGNTGELFF.

The chain is built from TRBV28 and TRBJ1-4, with D possibly TRBD1 on 5 matching bases. The CDR3 is 16 residues long. Trimming took 3 bases from V and 5 from J, leaving 16 bases between them. The germline V gene encodes CDR1 MDHEN and CDR2 SYDVKM. The CDR3 DNA follows: TGTGCCAGCAGTTTCGGGTCGTCGGAGGGGAATGAAAAACTGTTTTTT. The encoded protein is CASSFGSSEGNEKLFF.

The chain joins TRBV19 to TRBJ2-2; TRBD1 matches 8 bases. Germline V gene data show CDR1 as LNHDA and CDR2 as SQIVND (reference sequence). The CDR3 covers 20 residues. Trimming took 3 bases from V and 2 from J; bases not matched to a gene: 17. CDR3 amino acids: CASSIGQGAMWVPNTGELFF. The DNA of the CDR3 is TGTGCCAGTAGTATCGGGCAGGGGGCGATGTGGGTGCCTAACACCGGGGAGCTGTTTTTT. Full variable domain (remainder filled in from reference TRBV19 and TRBJ2-2): DGGITQSPKYLFRKEGQNVTLSCEQNLNHDAMYWYRQDPGQGLRLIYYSQIVNDFQKGDIAEGYSVSREKKESFPLTVTSAQKNPTAFYLCASSIGQGAMWVPNTGELFFGEGSRLTVL.

The rearrangement joins TRBV11-2 to TRBJ2-5, with TRBD1 matching over 8 bases. CDR1 and CDR2 from the germline V gene are SGHAT and FQNNGV. J lost 2 bases, V lost 4 bases, and 9 bases had no gene match. The CDR3 has 16 residues. CDR3 amino acids: CASSSLRDRFQETQYF. CDR3 bases: TGTGCCAGCAGCTCTCTCCGGGACAGGTTTCAAGAGACCCAGTACTTC.

V usage is TRBV2 and J usage is TRBJ1-4; D possibly corresponds to TRBD1 (5 bases). Germline CDR1 and CDR2: SNHLY and FYNNEI. V was shortened by 4 bases and J by 1 base, with 7 bases between the two germline ends. There are 14 residues in the CDR3. The CDR3, as DNA: TGTGCCAGCAGTGTTCAGGGAACTAATGAAAAACTGTTTTTT. Its protein is CASSVQGTNEKLFF. The full variable domain, its missing parts supplied by reference TRBV2 and TRBJ1-4, is EPEVTQTPSHQVTQMGQEVILRCVPISNHLYFYWYRQILGQKVEFLVSFYNNEISEKSEIFDDQFSVERPDGSNFTLKIRSTKLEDSAMYFCASSVQGTNEKLFFGSGTQLSVL.

This rearrangement joins TRBV6-5 to TRBJ1-1; perhaps TRBD1 as D (5 bases). The germline V gene encodes CDR1 MNHEY and CDR2 SVGAGI. V dropped 6 bases and J dropped 1 base, with 15 bases sitting between them. The CDR3 is made up of 15 amino acids. The CDR3 protein is CASSRVRVPNTEAFF. The CDR3 region has the DNA TGTGCCAGCAGCCGAGTCAGGGTACCGAACACTGAAGCTTTCTTT.

The CDR3 here is CASSEPSGRANEQFF. CDR3 nucleotide sequence: TGTGCCAGCAGTGAACCAAGCGGGAGGGCCAATGAGCAGTTCTTC. This chain connects TRBV6-1 to TRBJ2-1; 10 nucleotides agree with TRBD2. Unmatched junction bases numbered 4, after V lost 2 bases and J lost 6 bases. CDR1 is MNHNS, CDR2 SASEGT, per germline. The length of the CDR3 is 15 residues.

The gene calls are TRBV7-9 and TRBJ2-5, with D possibly TRBD1 on 5 matching bases. CDR1 and CDR2 (germline): SEHNR, FQNEAQ (reference sequence). Trimming cost V 2 bases and J 4 bases, with 8 bases left between them. The CDR3 is 13 amino acids. CDR3 bases: TGTGCCAGCAGCTTAACAGGTTTAGAGACCCAGTACTTC. It specifies CASSLTGLETQYF.

The J gene is TRBJ1-5, the V gene TRBV18, with 10 nucleotides matching TRBD1. The CDR3 consists of 15 residues. Trimming took 3 bases from V and 9 from J; bases not matched to a gene: 8. Germline V gene data show CDR1 as KGHSH and CDR2 as LQKENI. The CDR3 here is CASSPWDRGTLPQHF. In DNA, the CDR3 is TGTGCCAGCTCACCCTGGGACAGGGGAACCCTGCCCCAGCATTTT. Full variable domain (remainder filled in from reference TRBV18 and TRBJ1-5): NAGVMQNPRHLVRRRGQEARLRCSPMKGHSHVYWYRQLPEEGLKFMVYLQKENIIDESGMPKERFSAEFPKEGPSILRIQQVVRGDSAAYFCASSPWDRGTLPQHFGDGTRLSIL.

This clone was seen a handful of times. J is TRBJ1-1 and V is TRBV30; D uncertain. This CDR3 spans 12 amino acids. V was trimmed by 4 bases and J by 5 bases, leaving 11 bases between them. Germline V gene lookup returns CDR1 GTSNPN and CDR2 SVGIG (reference sequence). The CDR3 nucleotides read TGTGCCTGGATGGTTGCGGGGACTGAAGCTTTCTTT. Translating gives CAWMVAGTEAFF.

This chain joins TRBV5-6 and TRBJ1-4; 7 bases fit TRBD1. This CDR3 is 17 amino acids long. The germline gives CDR1 SGHDT, CDR2 YYEEEE. V lost 2 bases and J lost 1; bases outside the gene matches: 8. CDR3 in amino acids: CASSLATGALTNEKLFF. CDR3 DNA: TGTGCCAGCAGCTTAGCTACAGGGGCCCTAACTAATGAAAAACTGTTTTTT.

The chain recombines TRBV6-5 with TRBJ1-6, with a possible D match to TRBD1 (5 bases). Per the germline V gene, CDR1 is MNHEY and CDR2 is SVGAGI. Trimming cost V 6 bases and J 6 bases, with 12 bases left between them. The length of the CDR3 is 14 residues. In DNA, the CDR3 is TGTGCCAGCAGGACGGACACAGCTAATTCACCCCTCCACTTT. Its protein product is CASRTDTANSPLHF.

CDR3 DNA sequence: TGTGCCAGCAGCTTAGTTCTGACAGGGATCATGAACACTGAAGCTTTCTTT. Protein product: CASSLVLTGIMNTEAFF. This chain connects TRBV7-6 to TRBJ1-1; 7 nucleotides match TRBD1. Per germline, CDR1 SGHVS and CDR2 FNYEAQ. Trimming at V came to 1 base and at J to 0 bases, leaving 8 bases not matched to a gene. The CDR3 totals 17 residues. Supplemented by reference TRBV7-6 and TRBJ1-1, the full variable domain reads GAGVSQSPRYKVTKRGQDVALRCDPISGHVSLYWYRQALGQGPEFLTYFNYEAQQDKSGLPNDRFSAERPEGSISTLTIQRTEQRDSAMYRCASSLVLTGIMNTEAFFGQGTRLTVV.

This clone was seen just once. The chain carries TRBV5-8 and TRBJ1-5, with D possibly being TRBD1 (5 bases). Trimming left V 0 bases short and J 5 bases short, with 18 bases between. CDR1 and CDR2 (germline): SGHTS, YDEGEE. The CDR3 consists of 17 residues. The DNA of the CDR3 is TGTGCCAGCAGCTTGGTGGCGGGGGTAGGCGCCCATCAGCCCCAGCATTTT. Amino acids: CASSLVAGVGAHQPQHF. The full variable domain, in which reference TRBV5-8 and TRBJ1-5 provide the parts outside the CDR3, is EAGVTQSPTHLIKTRGQQATLRCSPISGHTSVYWYQQALGLGLQFLLWYDEGEERNRGNFPPRFSGRQFPNYSSELNVNALELEDSALYLCASSLVAGVGAHQPQHFGDGTRLSIL.

The genes are TRBV6-5 and TRBJ2-7; the D is unclear. Trimming stripped 7 bases from V and 0 bases from J, with 16 bases between. The CDR3 consists of 15 residues. Germline CDR1 reads MNHEY; CDR2 reads SVGAGI. CDR3 in amino acids: CASIYSRLNSYEQYF. For the CDR3, the DNA is TGTGCCAGCATTTATAGCCGGTTGAACTCCTACGAGCAGTACTTC.

The chain has TRBV6-2 or TRBV6-3 and TRBJ1-6; D is ambiguous. CDR3 size: 17 residues. Germline loops: CDR1 MNHEY, CDR2 SVGEGT. The ends were cut back, 5 bases at V and 5 bases at J, with 19 bases in the middle. The CDR3 DNA is TGTGCCAGCAGTCCCGTTCTTACGCGGCGAGATAATTCACCCCTCCACTTT. Amino acid sequence: CASSPVLTRRDNSPLHF.

This chain connects TRBV6-4 to TRBJ1-1; 7 nucleotides line up with TRBD1. J was trimmed by 5 bases and V by 8 bases; bases with no gene match: 8. Per germline, CDR1 MRHNA and CDR2 SNTAGT. The CDR3 is 13 amino acids. The CDR3 DNA reads as TGTGCCAGCGTGGGGGCAGGGGGGACTGAAGCTTTCTTT. It codes for CASVGAGGTEAFF.

V is TRBV3-1 (or the pseudogene TRBV3-2) and J is TRBJ2-5, with a possible D match to TRBD2 (6 bases). V lost 4 bases and J 0 bases, leaving 12 bases between the germline ends. This CDR3 has 15 amino acids. CDR1 and CDR2 (germline): LGHDT, YNNKEL (reference sequence). The CDR3 sequence is CASSRAGDYQETQYF. In nucleotides, the CDR3 is TGTGCCAGCAGCCGAGCGGGCGATTACCAAGAGACCCAGTACTTC.

The V call is TRBV5-4, the J call TRBJ2-3; 9 bases align to TRBD2. CDR1 SGHNT and CDR2 YYREEE come from the germline V gene (reference sequence). This CDR3 comprises 18 residues. V trimming: 3 bases; J trimming: 0 bases; junction bases outside the gene matches: 11. The CDR3 region is CASSSPTSGFPSTDTQYF. The CDR3 DNA reads TGTGCCAGCAGCTCCCCGACTAGCGGTTTTCCTAGCACAGATACGCAGTATTTT.

This rearrangement joins TRBV25-1 to TRBJ1-1; TRBD1 might be the D (5 bases). The V end lost 1 base, the J end lost 4 bases, and 13 bases lay between the germline ends. The CDR3 extends over 15 amino acids. Germline V gene data show CDR1 as MGHDK and CDR2 as SYGVNS. The CDR3 is CASSEFGTGGTEAFF. The CDR3 region has the DNA TGTGCCAGCAGTGAATTCGGGACGGGGGGCACTGAAGCTTTCTTT.

The chain couples TRBV6-1 to TRBJ1-1; D perhaps matches TRBD1 (6 bases). Trimming took off 1 base at V and 3 bases at J, with 12 bases between the two ends. The CDR3 is made up of 15 amino acids. Per the germline V gene, CDR1 is MNHNS and CDR2 is SASEGT. DNA for the CDR3: TGTGCCAGCAGTGAAGGGGGGCGCAGGGACACTGAAGCTTTCTTT. It codes for CASSEGGRRDTEAFF.

The chain has TRBV18 and TRBJ1-2, with D tentatively TRBD1 (5 bases). Germline-derived CDR1 and CDR2 are KGHSH and LQKENI. This CDR3 contains 14 residues. Trimming shortened V by 0 bases and J by 3 bases, and 8 bases separated the two germline ends. CDR3 sequence (DNA): TGTGCCAGCTCACCACCGGGGCACGACTATGGCTACACCTTC. Translating it yields CASSPPGHDYGYTF. The full variable domain, its missing parts supplied by reference TRBV18 and TRBJ1-2, is NAGVMQNPRHLVRRRGQEARLRCSPMKGHSHVYWYRQLPEEGLKFMVYLQKENIIDESGMPKERFSAEFPKEGPSILRIQQVVRGDSAAYFCASSPPGHDYGYTFGSGTRLTVV.

The chain has TRBV24-1 and TRBJ2-3; D may be TRBD2 (5 bases). Germline CDR1 is KGHDR and CDR2 is SFDVKD. CDR3 size: 15 residues. V was cut by 7 bases and J by 0 bases, with 13 bases left in between. The CDR3 region has the DNA TGTGCCACCAGCAACTCAGGACTGAGCACAGATACGCAGTATTTT. It translates to CATSNSGLSTDTQYF.

The V and J genes are TRBV5-8 and TRBJ2-7, with TRBD1 as a possible D gene (5 bases). From germline, CDR1 is SGHTS and CDR2 YDEGEE. V was pared by 2 bases and J by 4 bases, with 22 bases between. This CDR3 spans 17 amino acids. The CDR3 spells CASSFFLRPGATYEQYF. CDR3 DNA sequence: TGTGCCAGCAGCTTCTTTCTCCGTCCTGGGGCGACTTACGAGCAGTACTTC.

The chain links TRBV30 to TRBJ2-7, with TRBD2 as a possible D gene (5 bases). Per germline, CDR1 GTSNPN and CDR2 SVGIG (reference sequence). Trimming pared 3 bases from V and 2 bases from J, leaving 11 bases between. This CDR3 contains 13 residues. This chain's CDR3 is CAWRREGPYEQYF. The CDR3 DNA follows: TGTGCCTGGAGGAGAGAGGGCCCCTACGAGCAGTACTTC.

This clone was observed a single time. The gene calls are TRBV27 and TRBJ2-6, with 7 bases lining up with TRBD1. Germline V gene lookup returns CDR1 MNHEY and CDR2 SMNVEV (reference sequence). V lost 7 bases to trimming and J lost 2 bases; unmatched junction nucleotides: 2. The CDR3 is 14 amino acids. The CDR3 here is CASKGTAGANVLTF. CDR3 coding DNA: TGTGCCAGCAAAGGGACAGCTGGGGCCAACGTCCTGACTTTC.

V usage is TRBV7-6 and J usage is TRBJ1-1; tentative D call: TRBD1 (5 bases). CDR3 size: 14 residues. The V and J ends lost 1 base and 4 bases respectively, with 10 bases between them. In germline, CDR1 is SGHVS, CDR2 FNYEAQ. CDR3 coding DNA: TGTGCCAGCAGCTTAGTATCGGGGGGCACTGAAGCTTTCTTT. This encodes CASSLVSGGTEAFF.